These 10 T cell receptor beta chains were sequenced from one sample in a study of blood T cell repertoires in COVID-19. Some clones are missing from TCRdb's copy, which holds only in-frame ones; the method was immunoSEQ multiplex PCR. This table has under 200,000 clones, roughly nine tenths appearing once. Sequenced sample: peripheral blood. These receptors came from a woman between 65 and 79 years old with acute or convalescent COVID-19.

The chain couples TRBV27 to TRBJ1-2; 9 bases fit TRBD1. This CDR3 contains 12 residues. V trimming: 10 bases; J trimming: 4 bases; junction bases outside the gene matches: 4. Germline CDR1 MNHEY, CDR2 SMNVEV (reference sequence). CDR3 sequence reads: CATQGQGYGYTF. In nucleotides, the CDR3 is TGTGCCACCCAGGGACAGGGCTATGGCTACACCTTC.

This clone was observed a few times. CDR3 sequence: CASSLAGGVNSPLHF. The CDR3 DNA reads TGTGCCAGCAGCTTAGCCGGCGGGGTTAATTCACCCCTCCACTTT. This rearrangement joins TRBV7-2 to TRBJ1-6; D gene unclear. With 0 bases removed from V and 6 bases from J, the gap between germline ends came to 9 bases. Germline V lookup: CDR1 SGHTA, CDR2 FQGNSA. The CDR3 sequence is 15 residues long.

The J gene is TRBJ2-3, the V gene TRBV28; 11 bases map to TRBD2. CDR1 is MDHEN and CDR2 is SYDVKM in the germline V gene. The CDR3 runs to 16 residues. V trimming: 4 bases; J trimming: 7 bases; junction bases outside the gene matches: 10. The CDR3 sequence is CASSSHTSGSRYTQYF. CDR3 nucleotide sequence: TGTGCCAGCAGTTCCCACACTAGCGGGAGTAGATATACGCAGTATTTT.

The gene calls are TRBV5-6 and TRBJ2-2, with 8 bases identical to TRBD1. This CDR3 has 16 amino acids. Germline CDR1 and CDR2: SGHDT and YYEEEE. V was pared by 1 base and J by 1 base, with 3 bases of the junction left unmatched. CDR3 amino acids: CASSLYGTGNTGELFF. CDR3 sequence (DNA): TGTGCCAGCAGCTTGTACGGGACAGGGAACACCGGGGAGCTGTTTTTT.

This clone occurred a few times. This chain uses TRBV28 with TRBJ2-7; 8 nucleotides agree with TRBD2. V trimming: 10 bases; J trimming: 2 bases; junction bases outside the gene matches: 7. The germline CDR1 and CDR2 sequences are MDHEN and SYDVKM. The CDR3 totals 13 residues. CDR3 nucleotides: TGTGCCACCCGACTAGCGCCGACCTACGAGCAGTACTTC. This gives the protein CATRLAPTYEQYF.

The CDR3 DNA sequence: TGTGCCAGCAGTTACTCGTGGCGTCAGGGTCAGCCCCAGCATTTT. Amino acids: CASSYSWRQGQPQHF. V gene TRBV6-2 or TRBV6-3 combines with J gene TRBJ1-5, with D possibly TRBD1 on 5 matching bases. The CDR3 contains 15 residues. CDR1 and CDR2 from the germline V gene are MNHEY and SVGEGT. V was cut by 0 bases and J by 6 bases, with 12 bases left in between.

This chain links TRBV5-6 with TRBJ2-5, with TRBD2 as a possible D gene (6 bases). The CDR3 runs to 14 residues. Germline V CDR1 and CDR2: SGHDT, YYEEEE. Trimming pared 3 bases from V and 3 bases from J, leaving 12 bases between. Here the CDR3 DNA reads TGTGCCAGCAGCTCCTTCTCGGGGGAAGAGACCCAGTACTTC. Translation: CASSSFSGEETQYF.

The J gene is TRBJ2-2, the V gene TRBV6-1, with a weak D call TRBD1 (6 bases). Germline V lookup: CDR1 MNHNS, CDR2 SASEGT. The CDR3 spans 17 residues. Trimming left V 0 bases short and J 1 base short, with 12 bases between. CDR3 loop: CASSEAGQGLNTGELFF. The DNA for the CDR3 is TGTGCCAGCAGTGAAGCTGGGCAGGGGCTGAACACCGGGGAGCTGTTTTTT.

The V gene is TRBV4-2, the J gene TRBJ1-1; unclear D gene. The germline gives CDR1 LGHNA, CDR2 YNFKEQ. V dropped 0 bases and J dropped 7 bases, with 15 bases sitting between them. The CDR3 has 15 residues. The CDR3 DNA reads TGTGCCAGCAGCCAAGATCCCGACAAGGCAAATGAAGCTTTCTTT. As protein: CASSQDPDKANEAFF.

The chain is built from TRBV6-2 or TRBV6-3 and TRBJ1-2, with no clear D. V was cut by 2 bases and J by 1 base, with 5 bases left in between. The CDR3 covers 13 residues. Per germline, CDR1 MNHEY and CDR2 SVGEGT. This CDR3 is CASSYAGNYGYTF. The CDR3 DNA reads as TGTGCCAGCAGTTACGCGGGTAACTATGGCTACACCTTC.